Below, 20 T cell receptor beta chains from the same sample are listed, as sequenced in a study of long-term antiretroviral therapy in people with HIV. The assay used was immunoSEQ (version v3.0), run at survey level. Clones were read by immunoSEQ multiplex PCR, and TCRdb kept only the in-frame ones, dropping some. The table lists around 19,000 clones, over 70% of them singletons. Source: unsorted PBMCs, taken 0.3 years before starting antiretroviral therapy. Receptor source: a man aged 50 to 60 with HIV.

The count of this clone is one. The chain joins TRBV5-1 to TRBJ2-7; D unclear. This CDR3 has 15 amino acids. Trimming cost V 0 bases and J 0 bases, with 10 bases left between them. Germline CDR1 SGHRS, CDR2 YFSETQ. This chain's CDR3 is CASSLALVSSYEQYF. CDR3 bases: TGCGCCAGCAGCTTGGCTCTGGTGTCCTCCTACGAGCAGTACTTC.

The chain links TRBV18 to TRBJ2-7, with TRBD1 matching over 8 bases. The CDR3 runs to 13 residues. Trimming cost V 4 bases and J 3 bases; bases outside gene matches: 2. CDR1 KGHSH and CDR2 LQKENI come from the germline V gene. CDR3 loop: CASSLGQGYEQYF. CDR3 sequence (DNA): TGTGCCAGCTCACTCGGACAGGGCTACGAGCAGTACTTC.

The chain combines TRBV7-6 with TRBJ1-2; D gene unclear. Trimming pared 5 bases from V and 6 bases from J, leaving 13 bases between. Germline-derived CDR1 and CDR2 are SGHVS and FNYEAQ. The CDR3 extends over 13 amino acids. CDR3 loop: CASSLGLGDGYTF. The CDR3 bases are TGTGCCAGCAGCCTCGGGCTCGGGGATGGCTACACCTTC.

The V and J genes are TRBV4-1 and TRBJ2-5; 9 positions agree with TRBD1. The CDR3 consists of 15 residues. V was clipped by 6 bases and J by 2 bases; unmatched bases: 7. Germline loops: CDR1 MGHRA, CDR2 YSYEKL. CDR3 loop: CASSRTGVKQETQYF. CDR3 nucleotides: TGCGCCAGCAGTCGGACAGGGGTCAAACAAGAGACCCAGTACTTC.

The rearrangement joins TRBV7-8 to TRBJ1-5; no reliable D call. Germline V lookup: CDR1 SGHVS, CDR2 FQNEAQ. With 6 bases removed from V and 10 bases from J, the gap between germline ends came to 16 bases. The CDR3 is 13 amino acids. DNA for the CDR3: TGTGCCAGCAGTTCAGCGGAGGGCCCACCCCAGCATTTT. It specifies CASSSAEGPPQHF. Supplemented by reference TRBV7-8 and TRBJ1-5, the full variable domain reads GAGVSQSPRYKVAKRGQDVALRCDPISGHVSLFWYQQALGQGPEFLTYFQNEAQLDKSGLPSDRFFAERPEGSVSTLKIQRTQQEDSAVYLCASSSAEGPPQHFGDGTRLSIL.

V is TRBV15 and J is TRBJ2-3; D uncertain. V was clipped by 0 bases and J by 6 bases, with 10 bases between them. From germline, CDR1 is LNHNV and CDR2 YYDKDF (reference sequence). This CDR3 is 14 amino acids long. The CDR3 coding sequence is TGTGCCACCAGCAGAGATAGACTTACGGATACGCAGTATTTT. Translated: CATSRDRLTDTQYF. Combining the CDR3 with reference TRBV15 and TRBJ2-3 gives the whole variable domain DAMVIQNPRYQVTQFGKPVTLSCSQTLNHNVMYWYQQKSSQAPKLLFHYYDKDFNNEADTPDNFQSRRPNTSFCFLDIRSPGLGDTAMYLCATSRDRLTDTQYFGPGTRLTVL.

The rearrangement uses TRBV5-1 and TRBJ2-5; a possible D gene is TRBD2 (5 bases). V lost 1 base to trimming and J lost 3 bases, with 13 bases between them. CDR1 is SGHRS and CDR2 is YFSETQ in the germline V gene. This CDR3 has 15 residues. This CDR3 is CASSLYLRAEETQYF. For the CDR3, the DNA is TGCGCCAGCAGCTTGTATTTGAGGGCAGAAGAGACCCAGTACTTC.

The V call is TRBV6-1, the J call TRBJ2-1; D gene ambiguous. The V and J ends lost 2 bases and 9 bases respectively, with 8 bases between them. Germline loops: CDR1 MNHNS, CDR2 SASEGT. The CDR3 covers 12 residues. In DNA, the CDR3 is TGTGCCAGCAGTGAAAGGCCGGGTGAGCAGTTCTTC. Its translation: CASSERPGEQFF.

The chain is built from TRBV18 and TRBJ1-1; no firm D call. V was pared by 6 bases and J by 4 bases, with 18 bases between. Germline loops: CDR1 KGHSH, CDR2 LQKENI. CDR3 size: 15 residues. The CDR3 DNA reads TGTGCCAGCTCCCAGCCCGGGAGGGCAAGCACTGAAGCTTTCTTT. As protein: CASSQPGRASTEAFF. Using reference TRBV18 and TRBJ1-1 for the parts outside the CDR3, the full variable domain is NAGVMQNPRHLVRRRGQEARLRCSPMKGHSHVYWYRQLPEEGLKFMVYLQKENIIDESGMPKERFSAEFPKEGPSILRIQQVVRGDSAAYFCASSQPGRASTEAFFGQGTRLTVV.

Only one count was recorded for this clone. The chain uses TRBV4-3 and TRBJ2-1, with TRBD2 matching over 7 bases. Germline loops: CDR1 LGHNA, CDR2 YSLEER. The CDR3 sequence is 15 residues long. The junction had 10 bases not matched to a gene; V was cut back by 4 bases and J by 7 bases. In DNA, the CDR3 is TGCGCCAGCAGCCGAACGGGCGGGAGCGAGAATGAGCAGTTCTTC. This gives the protein CASSRTGGSENEQFF.

The chain recombines TRBV15 with TRBJ2-7; 11 nucleotides line up with TRBD1. The ends lost 3 bases at V and 7 bases at J; junction bases unmatched: 5. CDR3 size: 14 residues. Germline values: CDR1 LNHNV, CDR2 YYDKDF (reference sequence). CDR3 DNA: TGTGCCACCAGCAGGGACAGGGGGCAAGGGGAGCAGTACTTC. This codes for CATSRDRGQGEQYF.

This clone has a single count. The chain recombines TRBV6-4 with TRBJ2-3; 7 nucleotides agree with TRBD2. This CDR3 region has 15 residues. The J segment lost 1 base and the V segment lost 4 bases, leaving 5 bases of the junction unmatched. CDR1 and CDR2 (germline): MRHNA, SNTAGT. CDR3 bases: TGTGCCAGCAGTGGAGTGGCGGGGGGCACAGATACGCAGTATTTT. This encodes CASSGVAGGTDTQYF.

The V call is TRBV5-1, the J call TRBJ2-6, with 8 positions matching TRBD1. The CDR3 totals 15 residues. Germline CDR1 and CDR2: SGHRS and YFSETQ. The junction had 2 bases not matched to a gene; V was cut back by 4 bases and J by 2 bases. CDR3 sequence: CASSPTGAGANVLTF. The CDR3, as DNA: TGCGCCAGCAGCCCGACAGGGGCTGGGGCCAACGTCCTGACTTTC.

This clone was seen a single time. The chain employs TRBV5-1 and TRBJ1-1; D is perhaps TRBD1 (6 bases). The CDR3 loop spans 16 amino acids. The V and J ends lost 3 bases and 0 bases respectively, with 15 bases between them. Germline V gives CDR1 SGHRS, CDR2 YFSETQ. Here the CDR3 reads CASSYRTDSVNTEAFF. The DNA for the CDR3 is TGCGCCAGCAGCTATCGGACAGACTCGGTGAACACTGAAGCTTTCTTT.

This chain links TRBV14 with TRBJ2-2; D remains ambiguous. The CDR3 totals 18 residues. V dropped 6 bases and J dropped 1 base, with 21 bases sitting between them. CDR1 is SGHDN and CDR2 is FVKESK in the germline V gene. This CDR3 reads CASSPRGGWSVNTGELFF. The CDR3 bases are TGTGCCAGCAGTCCAAGAGGTGGATGGAGTGTGAACACCGGGGAGCTGTTTTTT.

This clone was picked up a small number of times. In nucleotides, the CDR3 is TGTGCCAGCAGTGAAGGGACAGCCGTTGGTTTGGGCTACACCTTC. It specifies CASSEGTAVGLGYTF. The genes are TRBV2 and TRBJ1-2, with a tentative D call TRBD1 (6 bases). V was cut by 1 base and J by 8 bases, with 17 bases left in between. Germline assignment: CDR1 SNHLY and CDR2 FYNNEI. The CDR3 runs 15 residues.

V usage is TRBV7-2 and J usage is TRBJ1-2; D gene ambiguous. The CDR3 has 13 amino acids. Trimming cost V 5 bases and J 2 bases, with 9 bases left between them. Germline values: CDR1 SGHTA, CDR2 FQGNSA. CDR3 coding DNA: TGTGCCAGCAGCACCGACGCAAACTATGGCTACACCTTC. Its protein is CASSTDANYGYTF. The complete variable domain, with remaining parts taken from reference TRBV7-2 and TRBJ1-2, reads GAGVSQSPSNKVTEKGKDVELRCDPISGHTALYWYRQSLGQGLEFLIYFQGNSAPDKSGLPSDRFSAERTGGSVSTLTIQRTQQEDSAVYLCASSTDANYGYTFGSGTRLTVV.

The CDR3 spells CAISESLLNPNTGELFF. The CDR3 DNA reads TGTGCCATCAGTGAGTCGTTATTGAACCCGAACACCGGGGAGCTGTTTTTT. The chain recombines TRBV10-3 with TRBJ2-2; D is ambiguous. Germline loops: CDR1 ENHRY, CDR2 SYGVKD. The CDR3 runs 17 residues. V was clipped by 0 bases and J by 0 bases, with 11 bases between them.

The chain joins TRBV11-3 to TRBJ2-1; 7 bases map to TRBD2. Germline lookup yields CDR1 SGHNT and CDR2 YENEEA. The V and J ends lost 1 base and 7 bases, in that order; junction bases with no gene match: 4. The length of the CDR3 is 14 residues. Here the CDR3 DNA reads TGTGCCAGCAGCTTAGGAGGGAGGGGAAATGAGCAGTTCTTC. Translation: CASSLGGRGNEQFF.

V and J are TRBV6-5 and TRBJ1-1; D unresolved. From germline, CDR1 is MNHEY and CDR2 SVGAGI. Trimming cost V 2 bases and J 4 bases, with 11 bases left between them. The CDR3 is 14 amino acids. The CDR3 region is CASSYDRQSTEAFF. In DNA, the CDR3 is TGTGCCAGCAGTTACGACCGCCAGAGCACTGAAGCTTTCTTT.